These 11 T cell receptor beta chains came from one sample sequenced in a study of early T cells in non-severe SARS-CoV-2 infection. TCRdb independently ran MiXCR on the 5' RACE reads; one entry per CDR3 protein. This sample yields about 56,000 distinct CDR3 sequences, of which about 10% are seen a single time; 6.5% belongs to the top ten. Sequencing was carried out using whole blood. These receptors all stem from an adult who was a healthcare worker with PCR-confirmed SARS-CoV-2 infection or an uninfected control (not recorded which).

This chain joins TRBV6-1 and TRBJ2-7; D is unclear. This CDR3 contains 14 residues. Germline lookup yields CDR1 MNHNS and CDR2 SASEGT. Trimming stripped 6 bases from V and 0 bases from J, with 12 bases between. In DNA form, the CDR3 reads TGTGCCAGCAGCCCCAAGGCCGACTCCTACGAGCAGTACTTC. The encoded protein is CASSPKADSYEQYF.

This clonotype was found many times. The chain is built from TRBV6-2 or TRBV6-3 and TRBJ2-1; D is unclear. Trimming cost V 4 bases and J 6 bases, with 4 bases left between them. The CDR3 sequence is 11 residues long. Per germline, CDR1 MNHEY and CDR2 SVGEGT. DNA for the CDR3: TGTGCCAGCAGTTCTGGCAATGAGCAGTTCTTC. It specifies CASSSGNEQFF.

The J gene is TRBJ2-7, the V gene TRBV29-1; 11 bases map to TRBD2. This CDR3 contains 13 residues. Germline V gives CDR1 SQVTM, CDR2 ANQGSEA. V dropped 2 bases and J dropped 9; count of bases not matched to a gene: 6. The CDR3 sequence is CSVETSGGGLQYF. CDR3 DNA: TGCAGCGTTGAAACTAGCGGGGGAGGGTTGCAGTACTTC.

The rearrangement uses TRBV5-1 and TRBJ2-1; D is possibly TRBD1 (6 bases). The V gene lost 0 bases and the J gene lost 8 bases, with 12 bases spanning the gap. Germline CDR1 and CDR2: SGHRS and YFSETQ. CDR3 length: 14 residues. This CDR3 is CASSLAPGVDEQFF. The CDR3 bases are TGCGCCAGCAGCTTGGCCCCAGGGGTTGATGAGCAGTTCTTC.

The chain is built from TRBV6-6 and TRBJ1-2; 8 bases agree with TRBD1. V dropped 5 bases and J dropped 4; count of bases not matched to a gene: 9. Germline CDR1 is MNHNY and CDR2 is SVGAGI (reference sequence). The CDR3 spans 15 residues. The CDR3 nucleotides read TGTGCCAGCAGTGCTGGACAGGGTGAATCCTATGGCTACACCTTC. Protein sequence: CASSAGQGESYGYTF.

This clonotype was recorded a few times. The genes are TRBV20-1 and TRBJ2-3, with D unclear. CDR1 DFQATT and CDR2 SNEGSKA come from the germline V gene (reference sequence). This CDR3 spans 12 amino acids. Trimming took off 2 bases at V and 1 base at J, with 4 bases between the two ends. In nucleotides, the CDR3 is TGCAGTGCTAGATTCCGCACAGATACGCAGTATTTT. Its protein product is CSARFRTDTQYF.

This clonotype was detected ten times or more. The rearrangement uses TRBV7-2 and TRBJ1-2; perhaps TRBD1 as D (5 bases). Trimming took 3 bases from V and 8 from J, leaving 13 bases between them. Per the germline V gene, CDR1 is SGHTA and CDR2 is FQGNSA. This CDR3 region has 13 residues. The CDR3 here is CASSFRRAGGYTF. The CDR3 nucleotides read TGTGCCAGCAGCTTCCGACGGGCAGGGGGCTACACCTTC.

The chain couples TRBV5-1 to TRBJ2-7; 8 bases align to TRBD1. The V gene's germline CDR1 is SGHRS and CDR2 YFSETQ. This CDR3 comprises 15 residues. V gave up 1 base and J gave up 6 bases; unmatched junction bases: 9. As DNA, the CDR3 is TGCGCCAGCAGCTTGAATATGGACAGGGTAGGCGAGCAGTACTTC. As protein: CASSLNMDRVGEQYF.

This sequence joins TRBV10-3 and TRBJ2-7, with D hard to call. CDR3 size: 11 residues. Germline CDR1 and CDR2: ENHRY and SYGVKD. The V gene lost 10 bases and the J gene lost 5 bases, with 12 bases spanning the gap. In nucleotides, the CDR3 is TGTGCCACGAGGACCGCTAACGAGCAGTACTTC. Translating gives CATRTANEQYF.

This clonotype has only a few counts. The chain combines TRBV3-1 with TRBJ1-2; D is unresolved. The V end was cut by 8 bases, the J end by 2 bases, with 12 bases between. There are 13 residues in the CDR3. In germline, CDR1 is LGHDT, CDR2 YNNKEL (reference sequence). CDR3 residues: CASGSSANYGYTF. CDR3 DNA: TGTGCCAGCGGTTCATCGGCGAACTATGGCTACACCTTC. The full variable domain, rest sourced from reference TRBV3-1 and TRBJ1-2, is DTAVSQTPKYLVTQMGNDKSIKCEQNLGHDTMYWYKQDSKKFLKIMFSYNNKELIINETVPNRFSPKSPDKAHLNLHINSLELGDSAVYFCASGSSANYGYTFGSGTRLTVV.

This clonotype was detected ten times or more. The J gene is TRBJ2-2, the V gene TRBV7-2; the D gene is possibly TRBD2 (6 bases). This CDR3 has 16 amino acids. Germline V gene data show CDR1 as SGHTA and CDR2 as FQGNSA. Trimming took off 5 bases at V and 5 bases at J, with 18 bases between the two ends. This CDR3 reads CASSKAGTLHTGELFF. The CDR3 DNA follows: TGTGCCAGCAGCAAGGCGGGGACTCTACATACCGGGGAGCTGTTTTTT.